The 6 T cell receptor beta chains below come from one sample, sequenced in a study of blood T cell repertoires in COVID-19. This table comes from immunoSEQ multiplex PCR, and its TCRdb copy is limited to in-frame clones, with some not included. The sample has around 71,000 clones, about 79% seen once; the top ten hold over 25%. Sequencing used peripheral blood. These receptor sequences come from an older man with acute or convalescent COVID-19.

This clone appeared a few times. The DNA for the CDR3 is TGTGCCTGGAGTTTTAATCCGGGACAGGAGAACAATGAGCAGTTCTTC. It codes for CAWSFNPGQENNEQFF. The chain has TRBV30 and TRBJ2-1; 8 nucleotides agree with TRBD1. This CDR3 spans 16 amino acids. With 2 bases clipped from V and 5 bases from J, the junction kept 11 bases outside the gene matches. CDR1 is GTSNPN, CDR2 SVGIG, per germline (reference sequence).

The chain couples TRBV7-9 to TRBJ2-1; possibly TRBD2 for D (6 bases). The CDR3 has 15 residues. V was trimmed by 5 bases and J by 0 bases, leaving 11 bases between them. CDR1 and CDR2 (germline): SEHNR, FQNEAQ (reference sequence). The CDR3 DNA reads TGTGCCAGCAGCCCCCGGGACTCCTCCTACAATGAGCAGTTCTTC. Protein product: CASSPRDSSYNEQFF. Together with reference TRBV7-9 and TRBJ2-1, the CDR3 gives the full variable domain: DTGVSQNPRHKITKRGQNVTFRCDPISEHNRLYWYRQTLGQGPEFLTYFQNEAQLEKSRLLSDRFSAERPKGSFSTLEIQRTEQGDSAMYLCASSPRDSSYNEQFFGPGTRLTVL.

The chain combines TRBV7-8 with TRBJ1-4, with D tentatively TRBD1 (5 bases). CDR1 and CDR2 from the germline V gene are SGHVS and FQNEAQ. The CDR3 sequence is 15 residues long. The V and J ends lost 6 bases and 6 bases respectively, with 17 bases between them. For the CDR3, the DNA is TGTGCCAGCAGTAACCTGGCCAGGGCGGATGAAAAACTGTTTTTT. It yields the protein CASSNLARADEKLFF.

The gene calls are TRBV11-2 and TRBJ2-1; 13 nucleotides line up with TRBD2. This CDR3 is built from 16 residues. The J segment lost 9 bases and the V segment lost 2 bases, leaving 7 bases of the junction unmatched. CDR1 is SGHAT and CDR2 is FQNNGV in the germline V gene. CDR3 sequence: CASSLPSGTSGTEQFF. DNA for the CDR3: TGTGCCAGCAGCTTACCTTCCGGGACTAGCGGGACTGAGCAGTTCTTC.

The chain recombines TRBV19 with TRBJ2-1, with D possibly matching TRBD2 (6 bases). The V and J ends lost 7 bases and 8 bases respectively, with 18 bases between them. This CDR3 is 14 amino acids long. CDR1 and CDR2 (germline): LNHDA, SQIVND (reference sequence). The CDR3: CASTIGGDSDEQFF. The CDR3 DNA follows: TGTGCCAGTACAATCGGGGGAGACTCCGATGAGCAGTTCTTC.

The genes are TRBV5-3 and TRBJ1-5; the match to TRBD1 covers 9 bases. TRBV5-3 is an ORF for which the function is uncertain. This CDR3 comprises 14 residues. V trimming: 4 bases; J trimming: 2 bases; junction bases outside the gene matches: 1. The CDR3 bases are TGTGCCAGAAGCGGGGACAGGGGCAATCAGCCCCAGCATTTT. Translated, it gives CARSGDRGNQPQHF.